This T cell receptor beta chain was recorded in a study of shared clonotypes between healthy human individuals. The overall study: CD4 naive and CD4 memory each took three plates per donor, while CD8 naive took two and CD8 memory one.

The sorted-subset replicate PCRs were given 200 ng DNA, which is tens of thousands of T cell genomes. Profiling relied on immunoSEQ multiplex PCR, and the TCRdb table lists in-frame clones only, not all of them. The sample has about 2.4 million clones, 93% seen once; the top ten hold 0.36%. The sample taken for sequencing was naive CD4+ T cells from PBMCs. Subset of the sample: CD45RA+ positively selected. This receptor was obtained from a man between 18 and 35 years old in good health. Some clones in this sample may be carry-over from other donors' samples.

The CDR3 loop reads CASSPGTNPSGANVLTF. The CDR3 nucleotides read TGTGCCAGCAGCCCGGGGACAAACCCCTCTGGGGCCAACGTCCTGACTTTC. The V call is TRBV7-2, the J call TRBJ2-6; D possibly corresponds to TRBD1 (6 bases). Trimming took off 5 bases at V and 0 bases at J, with 14 bases between the two ends. CDR1 is SGHTA, CDR2 FQGNSA, per germline. This CDR3 is built from 17 residues.